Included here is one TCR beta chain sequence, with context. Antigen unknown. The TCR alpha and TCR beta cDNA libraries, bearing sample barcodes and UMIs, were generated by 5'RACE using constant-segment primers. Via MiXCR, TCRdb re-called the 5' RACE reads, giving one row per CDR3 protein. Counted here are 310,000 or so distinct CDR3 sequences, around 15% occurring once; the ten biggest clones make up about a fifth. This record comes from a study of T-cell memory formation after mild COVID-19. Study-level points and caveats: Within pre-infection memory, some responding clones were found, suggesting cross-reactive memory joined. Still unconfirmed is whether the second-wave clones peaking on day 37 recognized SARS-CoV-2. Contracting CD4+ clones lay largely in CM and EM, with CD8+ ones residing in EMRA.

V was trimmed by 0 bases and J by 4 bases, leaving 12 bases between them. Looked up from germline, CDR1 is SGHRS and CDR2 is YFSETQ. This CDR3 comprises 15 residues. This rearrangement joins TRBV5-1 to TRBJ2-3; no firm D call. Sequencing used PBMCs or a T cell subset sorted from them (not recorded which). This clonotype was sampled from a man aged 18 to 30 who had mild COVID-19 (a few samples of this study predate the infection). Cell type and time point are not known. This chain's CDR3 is CASSLGSPPSDTQYF. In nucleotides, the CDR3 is TGCGCCAGCAGCTTGGGCAGTCCTCCATCAGATACGCAGTATTTT.